Only one count was recorded for the clone carrying this T cell receptor beta chain. No antigen is known for it. The CDR3 is made up of 15 amino acids. Trimming took 0 bases from V and 4 from J, leaving 12 bases between them. Germline loops: CDR1 ENHRY, CDR2 SYGVKD. Some clones are missing from TCRdb's copy, which holds only in-frame ones; the method was immunoSEQ multiplex PCR. The data hold about 34,000 clones, with around 93% observed a single time. This sample is part of a study of T cells in localized non-small cell lung cancer. Study conclusions and caveats: With higher T cell density in blood came longer overall survival.

Sequenced here: peripheral blood, sampled before any cancer treatment. The chain joins TRBV10-3 to TRBJ1-1; D may be TRBD1 (6 bases). The TCR was taken from a female donor older than 55 with stage I lung adenocarcinoma. CDR3 coding DNA: TGTGCCATCAGTGAGTCGGCAGGGGTGAGCACTGAAGCTTTCTTT. Protein: CAISESAGVSTEAFF.